This TCR beta chain appears in the sequencing data of a study of blood T cells in healthy people across ages. Study-wide results and caveats: Investigators viewed diversity estimates from one million T cells as underestimates, the study reported.

The second PCR ran roughly 6 to 12 cycles with a sample-barcoded 5' primer and J-beta primers. Each CDR3 protein gets one entry after TCRdb re-called the 5' RACE reads with MiXCR. The sample records 700,000 to 950,000 distinct CDR3 sequences, roughly 60% being singletons. About this clonotype: What it binds is not known.

PBMCs, at least 6.5 million per sample, were isolated. The J segment lost 5 bases and the V segment lost 1 base, leaving 8 bases of the junction unmatched. The germline V gene encodes CDR1 MNHEY and CDR2 SMNVEV (reference sequence). There are 16 residues in the CDR3. This chain uses TRBV27 with TRBJ2-3; 8 nucleotides agree with TRBD2. Sequences were obtained from blood. This sequence originates from a man aged 25-45 years in good health. CDR3 region: CASSLYSGIDGDTQYF. CDR3 DNA sequence: TGTGCCAGCAGTTTATATAGCGGGATCGATGGAGATACGCAGTATTTT.